The source of this T cell receptor (beta chain) is a study of blood T cell repertoires in COVID-19. Whole-study context: Both acute and convalescent COVID-19 samples were obtained from the United States, Italy and Spain.

This clone was seen only once. Study processing details: Estimates of nucleated cell counts were drawn from the amplification of reference gene primers. Here immunoSEQ multiplex PCR was the method, and the copy in TCRdb shows in-frame clones only, minus some. V and J calls and clone size are as listed in that table; D and trimming were resolved from the DNA. The sample lists about 80,000 clones, about 85% occurring once. This TCR derives from a human donor in a cohort sampled during active COVID-19. The sample was peripheral blood.

The CDR3 region has the DNA TGTGCCAGCAGTTTAACGGCTAGCGGGAGGGGTGAGCAGTTCTTC. It encodes CASSLTASGRGEQFF. The chain employs TRBV28 and TRBJ2-1; 12 bases align to TRBD2. This CDR3 is 15 amino acids long. Germline V gene data show CDR1 as MDHEN and CDR2 as SYDVKM. The V segment lost 2 bases and the J segment 9 bases; nucleotides outside the gene matches: 5.